Listed below are T cell receptor beta chains from one sample, sequenced in a study of T cells in Graves' hyperthyroidism and ophthalmopathy. TCRdb recomputed calls from the multiplex PCR reads with MiXCR, one row per CDR3 protein. Of about 350,000 distinct CDR3 sequences detected, 14% appear once; the ten largest clones hold approximately 23%. What was sequenced was blood. These receptors originate from a young woman with Graves' hyperthyroidism. Both conserved end residues are part of each CDR3. A D gene is named only where the DNA matches it firmly. A row's size may be missing; if present it is once, few, many or a size class.

clone size: NA; V gene: TRBV15; J gene: TRBJ2-1; D gene: TRBD1; CDR3 DNA: TGTGCCACCAGCCCGATATTACCCCCGGGACAGGGCTATGAGCAGTTCTTC; CDR3 protein: CATSPILPPGQGYEQFF
clone size: many; V gene: TRBV19; J gene: TRBJ1-1; D gene: NA; CDR3 DNA: TGTGCCAGTAGAGAGCAGGGTACCCTTGAAGCTTTCTTT; CDR3 protein: CASREQGTLEAFF
clone size: few; V gene: TRBV4-1; J gene: TRBJ2-3; D gene: TRBD2; CDR3 DNA: TGCGCCAGCAGCCAAGCTGGGCTAGCGGGAGAAGGGACGCAGTATTTT; CDR3 protein: CASSQAGLAGEGTQYF
clone size: NA; V gene: TRBV20-1; J gene: TRBJ2-3; D gene: TRBD2; CDR3 DNA: TGCAGTGCTAGAGATCAACTAGCGGGAGTGGGTGTAGAGTATTTT; CDR3 protein: CSARDQLAGVGVEYF
clone size: NA; V gene: TRBV30; J gene: TRBJ2-1; D gene: TRBD1; CDR3 DNA: TGTGCCTGGAGTGTACCCGACAGGGCGGGCACTGAGCAGTTCTTC; CDR3 protein: CAWSVPDRAGTEQFF
clone size: few; V gene: TRBV7-2; J gene: TRBJ2-1; D gene: NA; CDR3 DNA: TGTGCCAGCTGGAGTAGGGGGAGGAATGAGCAGTTCTTC; CDR3 protein: CASWSRGRNEQFF
clone size: many; V gene: TRBV5-1; J gene: TRBJ1-1; D gene: TRBD1; CDR3 DNA: TGCGCCAGCAGCCTTACGACAGGGTCGTTAGCTGAAGCTTTCTTT; CDR3 protein: CASSLTTGSLAEAFF
clone size: NA; V gene: TRBV7-9; J gene: TRBJ1-6; D gene: NA; CDR3 DNA: TGTGCCAGCGCCAACCCCAATTCACCCCTCCACTTT; CDR3 protein: CASANPNSPLHF
clone size: few; V gene: TRBV19; J gene: TRBJ1-4; D gene: NA; CDR3 DNA: TGTGCCAGTAGGCTCTTTGGAGAAAAACTGTTTTTT; CDR3 protein: CASRLFGEKLFF
clone size: many; V gene: TRBV12-3/TRBV12-4; J gene: TRBJ2-7; D gene: NA; CDR3 DNA: TGTGCCAGCAGTTTAAATCTCAGGCCCATGAGGGACGAGCAGTACTTC; CDR3 protein: CASSLNLRPMRDEQYF
clone size: many; V gene: TRBV20-1; J gene: TRBJ2-1; D gene: TRBD2; CDR3 DNA: TGCAGTGCTAGTACACCCTCAGCGGGACCGCTGGGTGAGCAGTTCTTC; CDR3 protein: CSASTPSAGPLGEQFF
clone size: NA; V gene: TRBV5-1; J gene: TRBJ2-7; D gene: TRBD2; CDR3 DNA: TGCGCCAGCAGCCTCTCTTTAGCGGGAGGGTACGAGCAGTACTTC; CDR3 protein: CASSLSLAGGYEQYF
clone size: many; V gene: TRBV28; J gene: TRBJ1-5; D gene: NA; CDR3 DNA: TGTGCCAGCAGTTACAATCGAGGTTGGCCCCAGCATTTT; CDR3 protein: CASSYNRGWPQHF
clone size: many; V gene: TRBV12-3/TRBV12-4; J gene: TRBJ2-2; D gene: NA; CDR3 DNA: TGTGCCAGCAGACCTACGGGACAGAACACCGGGGAGCTGTTTTTT; CDR3 protein: CASRPTGQNTGELFF
clone size: few; V gene: TRBV20-1; J gene: TRBJ1-4; D gene: NA; CDR3 DNA: TGCAGTGCTAAGGTTGATAATGAAAAACTGTTTTTT; CDR3 protein: CSAKVDNEKLFF
clone size: NA; V gene: TRBV12-3/TRBV12-4; J gene: TRBJ2-4; D gene: NA; CDR3 DNA: TGTGCCAGCAGTTTAGCTCTCCAGGCCGCCAAAAACATTCAGTACTTC; CDR3 protein: CASSLALQAAKNIQYF
clone size: NA; V gene: TRBV2; J gene: TRBJ1-4; D gene: NA; CDR3 DNA: TGTGCCAGCAGTGAACTTACAGCTAATGAAAAACTGTTTTTT; CDR3 protein: CASSELTANEKLFF
clone size: many; V gene: TRBV6-2/TRBV6-3; J gene: TRBJ2-5; D gene: TRBD1; CDR3 DNA: TGTGCCAGCAGAGGGACAGGGGACAAGACCCAGTACTTC; CDR3 protein: CASRGTGDKTQYF
clone size: NA; V gene: TRBV3-2; J gene: TRBJ2-3; D gene: NA; CDR3 DNA: TGTGCCAGCAGCCTCCCAGGGGGGGATACGCAGTATTTT; CDR3 protein: CASSLPGGDTQYF
clone size: NA; V gene: TRBV19; J gene: TRBJ1-5; D gene: NA; CDR3 DNA: TGTGCCAGTAGTATAAAAGTGCGGGGAGGCATAGGGGTTGGCAATCAGCCCCAGCATTTT; CDR3 protein: CASSIKVRGGIGVGNQPQHF
clone size: NA; V gene: TRBV29-1; J gene: TRBJ2-1; D gene: NA; CDR3 DNA: TGCAGCGTTGAGGTAGTGGACACCTACAATGAGCAGTTCTTC; CDR3 protein: CSVEVVDTYNEQFF
clone size: many; V gene: TRBV5-6; J gene: TRBJ1-2; D gene: NA; CDR3 DNA: TGTGCCAGCAGCTTGGATGTGGGCGGCTACACCTTC; CDR3 protein: CASSLDVGGYTF
clone size: many; V gene: TRBV2; J gene: TRBJ1-6; D gene: TRBD1; CDR3 DNA: TGTGCCAGCGGACAGGGGGCCTTTAATTCACCCCTCCACTTT; CDR3 protein: CASGQGAFNSPLHF
clone size: many; V gene: TRBV6-1; J gene: TRBJ1-3; D gene: NA; CDR3 DNA: TGTGCCAGCAGTCCCAACGAATGGGTAAACACCATATATTTT; CDR3 protein: CASSPNEWVNTIYF
clone size: NA; V gene: TRBV3-1; J gene: TRBJ2-7; D gene: NA; CDR3 DNA: TGTGCCAGCAGCCTAGTGGGGCCTGCCTACGAGCAGTACTTC; CDR3 protein: CASSLVGPAYEQYF
clone size: NA; V gene: TRBV10-2; J gene: TRBJ2-7; D gene: NA; CDR3 DNA: TGCGCCAGCAGTGAGTCGTCGATCGCCCAGGTTTACGAGCAGTACTTC; CDR3 protein: CASSESSIAQVYEQYF
clone size: NA; V gene: TRBV18; J gene: TRBJ2-5; D gene: NA; CDR3 DNA: TGTGCCAGCTCACCACCTTCCGGGTCAGAGACCCCGTACTTC; CDR3 protein: CASSPPSGSETPYF